This TCR beta chain was observed in a study of blood T cell repertoires in COVID-19. About the research overall: Samples came from the United States, Italy and Spain, spanning acute and convalescent COVID-19. PBMCs, B-cell-depleted T cells, or T cells provided the cDNA or gDNA that made up the material.

The CDR3 has 16 residues. Original processing methods: Amplification of reference gene primers provided the estimated nucleated cell counts. The data were produced by immunoSEQ multiplex PCR, yet TCRdb's version contains in-frame clones alone and is incomplete. V, J and clone size are taken as reported in that table, and D and trimming were inferred from the DNA itself. The sample shows about 81,000 clones, about four fifths of them seen only once. The chain uses TRBV21-1 and TRBJ2-6; the D call in the table, TRBD1, was not verified against the DNA. TRBV21-1 has pseudogene status. This sequence originates from a man aged 55-75 years with acute or convalescent COVID-19. Sequencing used peripheral blood. The CDR3 protein is CASIPSGTPGANVLTF. The CDR3 DNA follows: TGTGCCAGCATCCCATCGGGGACACCTGGGGCCAACGTCCTGACTTTC.